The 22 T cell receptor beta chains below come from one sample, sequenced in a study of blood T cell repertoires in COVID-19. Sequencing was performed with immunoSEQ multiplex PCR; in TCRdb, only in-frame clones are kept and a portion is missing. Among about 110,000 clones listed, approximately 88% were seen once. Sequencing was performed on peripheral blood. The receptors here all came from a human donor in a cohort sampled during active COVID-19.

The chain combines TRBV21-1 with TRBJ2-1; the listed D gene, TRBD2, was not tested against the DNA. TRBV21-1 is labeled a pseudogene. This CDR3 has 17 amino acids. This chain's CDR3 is CASSKGGLAFSYNEQFF. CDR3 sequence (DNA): TGTGCCAGCAGCAAAGGGGGACTCGCCTTCTCCTACAATGAGCAGTTCTTC.

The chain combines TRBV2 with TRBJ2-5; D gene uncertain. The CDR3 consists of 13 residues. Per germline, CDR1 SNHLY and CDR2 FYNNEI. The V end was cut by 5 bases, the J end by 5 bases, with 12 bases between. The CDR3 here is CASSLSARETQYF. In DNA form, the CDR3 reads TGTGCCAGCAGTCTCTCCGCTCGGGAGACCCAGTACTTC.

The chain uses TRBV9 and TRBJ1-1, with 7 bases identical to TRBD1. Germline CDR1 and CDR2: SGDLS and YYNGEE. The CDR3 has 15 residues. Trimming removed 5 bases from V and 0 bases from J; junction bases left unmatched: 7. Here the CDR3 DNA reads TGTGCCAGCAGTACTAAAGGGACAGTGAACACTGAAGCTTTCTTT. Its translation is CASSTKGTVNTEAFF.

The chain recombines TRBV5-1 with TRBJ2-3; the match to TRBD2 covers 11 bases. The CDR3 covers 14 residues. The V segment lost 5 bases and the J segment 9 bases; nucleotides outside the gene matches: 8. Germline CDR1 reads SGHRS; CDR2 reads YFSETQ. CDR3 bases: TGCGCCAGCAGAGGACTAGCGGGTTTAGAGACGCAGTATTTT. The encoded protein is CASRGLAGLETQYF.

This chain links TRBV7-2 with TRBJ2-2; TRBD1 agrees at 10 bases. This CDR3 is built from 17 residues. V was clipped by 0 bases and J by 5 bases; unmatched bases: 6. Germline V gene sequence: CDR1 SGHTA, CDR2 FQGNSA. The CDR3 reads CASSLARGTGDTGELFF. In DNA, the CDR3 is TGTGCCAGCAGCTTAGCGCGGGGGACAGGGGATACCGGGGAGCTGTTTTTT.

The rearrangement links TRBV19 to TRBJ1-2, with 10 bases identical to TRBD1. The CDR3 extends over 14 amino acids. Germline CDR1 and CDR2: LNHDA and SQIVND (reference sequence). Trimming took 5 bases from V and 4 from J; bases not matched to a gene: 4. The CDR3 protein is CASSGTGVSYGYTF. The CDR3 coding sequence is TGTGCCAGTAGTGGGACAGGGGTATCCTATGGCTACACCTTC.

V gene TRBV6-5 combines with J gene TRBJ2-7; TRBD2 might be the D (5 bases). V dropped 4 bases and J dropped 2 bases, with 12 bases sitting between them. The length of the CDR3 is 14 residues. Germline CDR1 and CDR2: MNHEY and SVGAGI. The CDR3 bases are TGTGCCAGCAGTTCGCTAGCTGGGCCCTACGAGCAGTACGTC. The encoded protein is CASSSLAGPYEQYV.

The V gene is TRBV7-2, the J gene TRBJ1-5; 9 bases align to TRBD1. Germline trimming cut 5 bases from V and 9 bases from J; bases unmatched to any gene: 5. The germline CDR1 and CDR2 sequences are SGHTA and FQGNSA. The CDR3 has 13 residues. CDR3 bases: TGTGCCAGCAGCCTGGGACAGGGCAGGCCCCAGCATTTT. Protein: CASSLGQGRPQHF. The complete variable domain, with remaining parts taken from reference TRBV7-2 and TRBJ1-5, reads GAGVSQSPSNKVTEKGKDVELRCDPISGHTALYWYRQSLGQGLEFLIYFQGNSAPDKSGLPSDRFSAERTGGSVSTLTIQRTQQEDSAVYLCASSLGQGRPQHFGDGTRLSIL.

The CDR3 DNA reads TGTGCCAGCAGGGGGACTAGAAGCACCGGGGAGCTGTTTTTT. Translating gives CASRGTRSTGELFF. The chain is built from TRBV2 and TRBJ2-2; TRBD2 aligns across 8 bases. The J segment lost 4 bases and the V segment lost 6 bases, leaving 4 bases of the junction unmatched. The CDR3 has 14 amino acids. Germline assignment: CDR1 SNHLY and CDR2 FYNNEI.

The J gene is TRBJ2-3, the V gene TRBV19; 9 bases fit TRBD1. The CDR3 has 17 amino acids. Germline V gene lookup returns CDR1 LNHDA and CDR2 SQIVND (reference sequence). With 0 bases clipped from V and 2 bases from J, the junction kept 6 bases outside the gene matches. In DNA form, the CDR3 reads TGTGCCAGTAGTATAGATCTTGGGACAGGGAACACAGATACGCAGTATTTT. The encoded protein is CASSIDLGTGNTDTQYF.

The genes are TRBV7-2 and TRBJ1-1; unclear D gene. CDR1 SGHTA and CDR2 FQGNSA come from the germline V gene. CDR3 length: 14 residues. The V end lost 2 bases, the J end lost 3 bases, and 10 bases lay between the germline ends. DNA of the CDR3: TGTGCCAGCAGCTTATTCAGCGGGGACACTGAAGCTTTCTTT. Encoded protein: CASSLFSGDTEAFF.

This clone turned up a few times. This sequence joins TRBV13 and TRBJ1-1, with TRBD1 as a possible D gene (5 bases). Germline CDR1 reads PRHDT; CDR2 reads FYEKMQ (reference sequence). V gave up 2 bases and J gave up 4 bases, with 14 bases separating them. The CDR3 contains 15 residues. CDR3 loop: CASSLNGGMATEAFF. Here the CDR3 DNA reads TGTGCCAGCAGCTTAAACGGGGGTATGGCCACTGAAGCTTTCTTT.

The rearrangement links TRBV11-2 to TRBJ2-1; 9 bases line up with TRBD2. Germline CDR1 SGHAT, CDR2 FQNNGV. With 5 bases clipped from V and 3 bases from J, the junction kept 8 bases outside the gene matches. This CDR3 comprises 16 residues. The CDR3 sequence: CASSKLAGVGYNEQFF. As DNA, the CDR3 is TGTGCCAGCAGCAAATTAGCGGGAGTCGGCTACAATGAGCAGTTCTTC.

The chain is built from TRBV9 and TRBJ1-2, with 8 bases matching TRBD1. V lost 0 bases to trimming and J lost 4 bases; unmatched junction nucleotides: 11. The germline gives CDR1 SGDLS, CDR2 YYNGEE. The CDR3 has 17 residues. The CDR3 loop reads CASSVGGGQEDTYGYTF. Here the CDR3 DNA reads TGTGCCAGCAGCGTAGGAGGGGGACAGGAAGATACCTATGGCTACACCTTC.

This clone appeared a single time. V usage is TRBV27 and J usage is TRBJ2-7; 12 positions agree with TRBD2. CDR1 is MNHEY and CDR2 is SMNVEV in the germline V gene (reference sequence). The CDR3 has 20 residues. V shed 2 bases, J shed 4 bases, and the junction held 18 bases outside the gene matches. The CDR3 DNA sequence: TGTGCCAGCAGTTTAAGGTCTAGCGGGAGGGCCCGCCAAAGGGATTACGAGCAGTACTTC. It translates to CASSLRSSGRARQRDYEQYF.

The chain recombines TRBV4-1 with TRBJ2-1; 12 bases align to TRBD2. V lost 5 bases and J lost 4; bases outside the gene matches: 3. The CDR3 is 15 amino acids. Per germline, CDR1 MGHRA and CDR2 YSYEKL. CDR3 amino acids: CASSIGLAGYNEQFF. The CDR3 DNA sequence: TGCGCCAGCAGCATCGGACTAGCGGGGTACAATGAGCAGTTCTTC.

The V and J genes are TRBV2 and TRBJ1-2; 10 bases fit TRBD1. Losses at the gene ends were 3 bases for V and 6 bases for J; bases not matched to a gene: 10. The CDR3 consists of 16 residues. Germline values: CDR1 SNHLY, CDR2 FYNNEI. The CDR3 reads CASSETLAGQGDGYTF. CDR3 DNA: TGTGCCAGCAGTGAGACCCTGGCCGGACAGGGGGATGGCTACACCTTC.

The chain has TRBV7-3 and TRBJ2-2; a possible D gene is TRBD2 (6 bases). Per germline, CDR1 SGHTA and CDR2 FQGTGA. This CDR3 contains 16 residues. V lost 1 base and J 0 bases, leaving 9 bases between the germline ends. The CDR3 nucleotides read TGTGCCAGCAGCTTAAGGGGGACTGCGAACACCGGGGAGCTGTTTTTT. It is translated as CASSLRGTANTGELFF. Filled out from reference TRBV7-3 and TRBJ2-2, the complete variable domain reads GAGVSQTPSNKVTEKGKYVELRCDPISGHTALYWYRQSLGQGPEFLIYFQGTGAADDSGLPNDRFFAVRPEGSVSTLKIQRTERGDSAVYLCASSLRGTANTGELFFGEGSRLTVL.

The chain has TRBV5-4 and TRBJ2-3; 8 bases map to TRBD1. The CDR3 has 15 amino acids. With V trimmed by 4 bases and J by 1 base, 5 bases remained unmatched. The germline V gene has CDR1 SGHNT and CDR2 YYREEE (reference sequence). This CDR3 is CASSRAGQGTDTQYF. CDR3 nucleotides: TGTGCCAGCAGCCGGGCGGGACAGGGCACAGATACGCAGTATTTT.

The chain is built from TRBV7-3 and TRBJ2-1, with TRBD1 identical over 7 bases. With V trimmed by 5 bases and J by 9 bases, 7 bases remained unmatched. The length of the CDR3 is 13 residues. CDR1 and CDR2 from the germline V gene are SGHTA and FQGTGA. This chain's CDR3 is CASSPQGRGEQFF. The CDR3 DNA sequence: TGTGCCAGCAGCCCACAGGGGCGTGGTGAGCAGTTCTTC.

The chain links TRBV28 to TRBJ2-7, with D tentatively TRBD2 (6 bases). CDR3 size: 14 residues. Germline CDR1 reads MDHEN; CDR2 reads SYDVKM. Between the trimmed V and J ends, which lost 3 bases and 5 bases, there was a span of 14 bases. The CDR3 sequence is CASSFSGGKNEQYF. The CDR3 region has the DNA TGTGCCAGCAGTTTTTCCGGGGGAAAAAACGAGCAGTACTTC.

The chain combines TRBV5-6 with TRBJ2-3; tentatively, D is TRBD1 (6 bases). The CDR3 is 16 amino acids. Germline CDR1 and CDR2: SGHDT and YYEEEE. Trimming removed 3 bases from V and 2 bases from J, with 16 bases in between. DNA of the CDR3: TGTGCCAGCAGCTCCGGACAGTCAAAACTCACAGATACGCAGTATTTT. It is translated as CASSSGQSKLTDTQYF.